One and the same sample provided the 32 T cell receptor beta chains below, sequenced in a study of STAT3 mutations in large granular lymphocyte leukemia. Some clones are missing from TCRdb's copy, which holds only in-frame ones; the method was immunoSEQ multiplex PCR. Here the sample spans approximately 5,700 clones, around 94% being singletons. Which antigens these TCRs recognize remains unknown. Study-level findings and limits: At least one immunodominant TCR beta clonotype appeared in every T-cell large granular lymphocyte leukemia patient.

Sequencing was done on a sample of peripheral blood mononuclear cells. These receptors originate from a man in his 60s with T-cell large granular lymphocyte leukemia. Some clones in this sample may be carry-over from other donors' samples.

The chain couples TRBV4-2 to TRBJ2-6; D is perhaps TRBD2 (5 bases). V lost 4 bases and J lost 0, with 13 bases in between. The CDR3 is made up of 17 amino acids. Germline V gene data show CDR1 as LGHNA and CDR2 as YNFKEQ. CDR3 in amino acids: CASSPRLGSSGANVLTF. CDR3 bases: TGTGCCAGCAGCCCAAGATTAGGGAGCTCTGGGGCCAACGTCCTGACTTTC.

The chain is built from TRBV27 and TRBJ2-3, with TRBD2 matching over 7 bases. The ends lost 3 bases at V and 5 bases at J; junction bases unmatched: 5. CDR3 length: 14 residues. CDR1 and CDR2 (germline): MNHEY, SMNVEV (reference sequence). This CDR3 is CASSLGTIVDTQYF. The CDR3 nucleotides read TGTGCCAGCAGTTTGGGGACTATAGTAGATACGCAGTATTTT.

The chain has TRBV7-9 and TRBJ1-1; TRBD1 might be the D (6 bases). Germline loops: CDR1 SEHNR, CDR2 FQNEAQ (reference sequence). The CDR3 has 17 amino acids. Trimming took off 5 bases at V and 1 base at J, with 20 bases between the two ends. CDR3 protein: CASSITPGAGPNTEAFF. The CDR3, as DNA: TGTGCCAGCAGCATCACTCCGGGGGCCGGACCGAACACTGAAGCTTTCTTT. Drawing the rest from reference TRBV7-9 and TRBJ1-1, the complete variable domain is DTGVSQNPRHKITKRGQNVTFRCDPISEHNRLYWYRQTLGQGPEFLTYFQNEAQLEKSRLLSDRFSAERPKGSFSTLEIQRTEQGDSAMYLCASSITPGAGPNTEAFFGQGTRLTVV.

This chain joins TRBV15 and TRBJ2-7; D is possibly TRBD2 (5 bases). The CDR3 has 15 amino acids. The germline V gene has CDR1 LNHNV and CDR2 YYDKDF (reference sequence). The ends were cut back, 1 base at V and 3 bases at J, with 13 bases in the middle. For the CDR3, the DNA is TGTGCCACCAGCAGAGTGAGGGAATTACACTACGAGCAGTACTTC. Amino acid sequence: CATSRVRELHYEQYF.

The chain carries TRBV2 and TRBJ2-7, with D uncertain. The length of the CDR3 is 14 residues. Germline assignment: CDR1 SNHLY and CDR2 FYNNEI. Trimming removed 4 bases at V and 2 bases at J, with 12 bases between. DNA for the CDR3: TGTGCCAGCAGTGGCCCAGCCAACCCCTACGAGCAGTACTTC. This translates into CASSGPANPYEQYF.

The rearrangement joins TRBV5-1 to TRBJ2-7; 10 bases match TRBD2. This CDR3 contains 18 residues. Per the germline V gene, CDR1 is SGHRS and CDR2 is YFSETQ. J lost 4 bases, V lost 2 bases, and 15 bases had no gene match. The CDR3 is CASSFRMITGTSAYEQYF. The CDR3 coding sequence is TGCGCCAGCAGCTTTCGGATGATAACCGGGACTAGCGCGTACGAGCAGTACTTC.

V gene TRBV5-1 combines with J gene TRBJ2-3; D not resolved. Germline V CDR1 and CDR2: SGHRS, YFSETQ. The V end lost 1 base, the J end lost 2 bases, and 11 bases lay between the germline ends. This CDR3 contains 15 residues. The DNA for the CDR3 is TGCGCCAGCAGCTTGCAGCAGATGAACACAGATACGCAGTATTTT. Amino acids: CASSLQQMNTDTQYF.

The chain links TRBV10-2 to TRBJ1-5; D not resolved. The V end was cut by 3 bases, the J end by 9 bases, with 12 bases between. The CDR3 runs to 13 residues. Germline V CDR1 and CDR2: WSHSY, SAAADI. This chain's CDR3 is CASSDKILWPQHF. In DNA, the CDR3 is TGCGCCAGCAGTGATAAGATTTTGTGGCCCCAGCATTTT.

The chain couples TRBV30 to TRBJ2-1; D tentatively reads TRBD1 or TRBD2 (7 bases each). The V end lost 4 bases, the J end lost 2 bases, and 15 bases lay between the germline ends. Germline lookup yields CDR1 GTSNPN and CDR2 SVGIG (reference sequence). This CDR3 is built from 15 residues. Written as DNA, the CDR3 is TGTGCCTGGACCAAAGGGAGGGGGCCCTACAATGAGCAGTTCTTC. Protein product: CAWTKGRGPYNEQFF. Full variable domain (outside the CDR3, taken from reference TRBV30 and TRBJ2-1): SQTIHQWPATLVQPVGSPLSLECTVEGTSNPNLYWYRQAAGRGLQLLFYSVGIGQISSEVPQNLSASRPQDRQFILSSKKLLLSDSGFYLCAWTKGRGPYNEQFFGPGTRLTVL.

The rearrangement joins TRBV10-3 to TRBJ2-6; D is unresolved. CDR1 and CDR2 (germline): ENHRY, SYGVKD. The germline V and J ends were trimmed by 5 bases and 4 bases, with 9 bases remaining between them. The CDR3 totals 14 residues. CDR3 residues: CAISTGTGANVLTF. CDR3 DNA sequence: TGTGCCATCAGTACTGGCACCGGGGCCAACGTCCTGACTTTC.

This chain uses TRBV9 with TRBJ2-4; no definite D call. Trimming removed 4 bases at V and 0 bases at J, with 14 bases between. The V gene's germline CDR1 is SGDLS and CDR2 YYNGEE. CDR3 size: 16 residues. DNA of the CDR3: TGTGCCAGCAGCCCAATGATTCTATCAGCCAAAAACATTCAGTACTTC. Its translation: CASSPMILSAKNIQYF.

This chain connects TRBV5-1 to TRBJ2-6, with D unresolved. Germline CDR1 and CDR2: SGHRS and YFSETQ. The CDR3 length is 17 residues. Trimming took 7 bases from V and 5 from J, leaving 22 bases between them. CDR3 sequence (DNA): TGCGCCAGCGTGGGAAGATCTTCACAAAGTCGGGCCAACGTCCTGACTTTC. Encoded protein: CASVGRSSQSRANVLTF.

In this sample, this clone turned up once. The chain recombines TRBV9 with TRBJ2-3; D may be TRBD1 or TRBD2 (5 bases each). CDR3 length: 15 amino acids. CDR1 is SGDLS and CDR2 is YYNGEE in the germline V gene. V was shortened by 0 bases and J by 1 base, with 9 bases between the two germline ends. CDR3: CASSVVGPRTDTQYF. As DNA, the CDR3 is TGTGCCAGCAGCGTAGTGGGACCCCGCACAGATACGCAGTATTTT.

The genes are TRBV30 and TRBJ1-2; 7 nucleotides line up with TRBD1. With 6 bases clipped from V and 6 bases from J, the junction kept 10 bases outside the gene matches. The germline V gene has CDR1 GTSNPN and CDR2 SVGIG (reference sequence). The length of the CDR3 is 13 residues. The CDR3 reads CACECWQGDGYTF. The CDR3 nucleotides are TGTGCCTGCGAGTGTTGGCAGGGGGATGGCTACACCTTC.

The V gene is TRBV5-1, the J gene TRBJ2-1; D might be TRBD1 or TRBD2, each matching 7 bases. This CDR3 has 17 residues. The germline gives CDR1 SGHRS, CDR2 YFSETQ. V was clipped by 4 bases and J by 5 bases, with 22 bases between them. Written as DNA, the CDR3 is TGCGCCAGCAGCCTGCTAGGGGGGGACAGAATAAACAATGAGCAGTTCTTC. Translated: CASSLLGGDRINNEQFF. Combining the CDR3 with reference TRBV5-1 and TRBJ2-1 gives the whole variable domain KAGVTQTPRYLIKTRGQQVTLSCSPISGHRSVSWYQQTPGQGLQFLFEYFSETQRNKGNFPGRFSGRQFSNSRSEMNVSTLELGDSALYLCASSLLGGDRINNEQFFGPGTRLTVL.

This clone was observed once. The chain links TRBV6-6 to TRBJ1-5, with 10 bases fitting TRBD1. With V trimmed by 6 bases and J by 6 bases, 2 bases remained unmatched. The CDR3 is made up of 13 amino acids. Germline lookup yields CDR1 MNHNY and CDR2 SVGAGI (reference sequence). The CDR3 loop is CASSRDRGQPQHF. The CDR3 coding sequence is TGTGCCAGCAGCCGGGACAGGGGTCAGCCCCAGCATTTT.

The rearrangement links TRBV7-9 to TRBJ2-1; maybe TRBD1 (5 bases). CDR1 SEHNR and CDR2 FQNEAQ come from the germline V gene (reference sequence). This CDR3 is 13 amino acids long. The V end was cut by 3 bases, the J end by 12 bases, with 15 bases between. The DNA of the CDR3 is TGTGCCAGCAGCTTCCAATTGGGGCGTCGGCAGTTCTTC. Protein sequence: CASSFQLGRRQFF.

The chain carries TRBV4-3 and TRBJ2-1; TRBD1 agrees at 7 bases. CDR1 is LGHNA, CDR2 YSLEER, per germline. The CDR3 has 14 amino acids. J gave up 5 bases and V 2 bases, and 3 bases lay outside the gene matches. CDR3 region: CASSQLGQNNEQFF. The CDR3 DNA follows: TGCGCCAGCAGCCAACTGGGACAGAACAATGAGCAGTTCTTC.

This sequence joins TRBV7-9 and TRBJ1-2, with 10 positions matching TRBD1. The CDR3 has 14 residues. The V and J ends lost 0 bases and 6 bases, in that order; junction bases with no gene match: 1. CDR1 SEHNR and CDR2 FQNEAQ come from the germline V gene (reference sequence). The chain's CDR3 is CASSLAGTGDGYTF. DNA for the CDR3: TGTGCCAGCAGCTTAGCCGGGACAGGGGATGGCTACACCTTC.

The V call is TRBV11-1, the J call TRBJ2-7; 10 nucleotides agree with TRBD2. The CDR3 sequence is 15 residues long. The V gene end was trimmed by 4 bases and the J gene end by 5 bases; junction bases not matched to a gene: 8. Germline V gene lookup returns CDR1 SGHAT and CDR2 FQDESV (reference sequence). Here the CDR3 DNA reads TGTGCCAGCAGCTACCTAGCGGGAGTGGGCCACGAGCAGTACTTC. It codes for CASSYLAGVGHEQYF. Full variable domain (rest looked up from reference TRBV11-1 and TRBJ2-7): EAEVAQSPRYKITEKSQAVAFWCDPISGHATLYWYRQILGQGPELLVQFQDESVVDDSQLPKDRFSAERLKGVDSTLKIQPAELGDSAMYLCASSYLAGVGHEQYFGPGTRLTVT.

The V gene is TRBV7-8, the J gene TRBJ2-7, with D possibly TRBD2 on 6 matching bases. The CDR3 contains 15 residues. The ends were cut back, 4 bases at V and 2 bases at J, with 15 bases in the middle. Germline assignment: CDR1 SGHVS and CDR2 FQNEAQ. For the CDR3, the DNA is TGTGCCAGCAGCTCCCCCGATAGCGGTGCCTACGAGCAGTACTTC. Residues: CASSSPDSGAYEQYF.

The chain joins TRBV30 to TRBJ2-2, with D possibly being TRBD1 (6 bases). CDR1 GTSNPN and CDR2 SVGIG come from the germline V gene (reference sequence). CDR3 size: 14 residues. Trimming shortened V by 1 base and J by 4 bases, and 10 bases separated the two germline ends. DNA of the CDR3: TGTGCCTGGAGTGCCGGACAGTCCACCGGGGAGCTGTTTTTT. Amino acids: CAWSAGQSTGELFF.

This clone was seen only once. The J gene is TRBJ1-1, the V gene TRBV27; TRBD1 aligns across 7 bases. Trimming removed 2 bases from V and 0 bases from J; junction bases left unmatched: 3. The CDR3 has 15 amino acids. The germline gives CDR1 MNHEY, CDR2 SMNVEV (reference sequence). The CDR3 loop reads CASSLKGAMNTEAFF. The DNA for the CDR3 is TGTGCCAGCAGTTTAAAGGGGGCGATGAACACTGAAGCTTTCTTT.

By sample fraction, this clone is large. The genes are TRBV2 and TRBJ2-2; TRBD2 matches 9 bases. The CDR3 is 17 amino acids. From germline, CDR1 is SNHLY and CDR2 FYNNEI. Trimming cost V 6 bases and J 4 bases; bases outside gene matches: 12. The CDR3 nucleotides read TGTGCCAGCAGCGCCGGGGCTAGCGGGATACTCACCGGGGAGCTGTTTTTT. The encoded protein is CASSAGASGILTGELFF. The full variable domain, its missing parts supplied by reference TRBV2 and TRBJ2-2, is EPEVTQTPSHQVTQMGQEVILRCVPISNHLYFYWYRQILGQKVEFLVSFYNNEISEKSEIFDDQFSVERPDGSNFTLKIRSTKLEDSAMYFCASSAGASGILTGELFFGEGSRLTVL.

The chain couples TRBV11-2 to TRBJ1-1, with 10 bases identical to TRBD1. The CDR3 has 16 residues. The trim removed 2 bases at V and 11 bases at J, leaving 14 bases unmatched. CDR1 and CDR2 from the germline V gene are SGHAT and FQNNGV. The CDR3 region has the DNA TGTGCCAGCAGCTTATGGGTGGGACAGGGGAATGTTGGGGCTTTCTTT. It translates to CASSLWVGQGNVGAFF.

The V gene is TRBV4-3, the J gene TRBJ2-7; possibly TRBD1 or TRBD2 for D (6 bases each). The CDR3 is 16 amino acids. Trimming left V 1 base short and J 0 bases short, with 13 bases between. The germline CDR1 and CDR2 sequences are LGHNA and YSLEER. CDR3 protein: CASSQGRGTSSYEQYF. The CDR3 bases are TGCGCCAGCAGCCAAGGGAGGGGGACGAGCTCCTACGAGCAGTACTTC.

The J gene is TRBJ1-5, the V gene TRBV7-8; 11 nucleotides align to TRBD1. Germline CDR1 and CDR2: SGHVS and FQNEAQ. The CDR3 contains 15 residues. V was clipped by 5 bases and J by 4 bases; unmatched bases: 4. This chain's CDR3 is CASSGGTGGNQPQHF. The DNA of the CDR3 is TGTGCCAGCAGCGGGGGGACAGGGGGGAATCAGCCCCAGCATTTT.

This chain links TRBV2 with TRBJ2-7; D is uncertain. The CDR3 runs to 13 residues. Germline lookup yields CDR1 SNHLY and CDR2 FYNNEI. Between the trimmed V and J ends, which lost 3 bases and 2 bases, there was a span of 8 bases. CDR3 DNA sequence: TGTGCCAGCAGTGACGTGTGGGCCTACGAGCAGTACTTC. Residues: CASSDVWAYEQYF.

This chain links TRBV6-5 with TRBJ2-1; no firm D call. Trimming cost V 3 bases and J 11 bases, with 8 bases left between them. Germline-derived CDR1 and CDR2 are MNHEY and SVGAGI. The CDR3 spans 11 residues. The CDR3 protein is CASSYLTQQFF. DNA of the CDR3: TGTGCCAGCAGTTATCTCACCCAGCAGTTCTTC.

The chain uses TRBV10-3 and TRBJ2-5; TRBD1 or TRBD2 may be the D gene (5 bases each). With 4 bases removed from V and 4 bases from J, the gap between germline ends came to 13 bases. Germline V CDR1 and CDR2: ENHRY, SYGVKD. The CDR3 has 14 amino acids. The CDR3 DNA sequence: TGTGCCATCAGTGGGGGGATCCGGGGAGAGACCCAGTACTTC. Its protein is CAISGGIRGETQYF.

The V call is TRBV5-6, the J call TRBJ1-1; D ambiguous. V dropped 4 bases and J dropped 10 bases, with 14 bases sitting between them. The CDR3 contains 12 residues. Germline CDR1 reads SGHDT; CDR2 reads YYEEEE. This CDR3 is CASSKTPLGAFF. The CDR3 DNA reads TGTGCCAGCAGCAAGACTCCTCTCGGAGCTTTCTTT. Full variable domain (missing parts from reference TRBV5-6 and TRBJ1-1): DAGVTQSPTHLIKTRGQQVTLRCSPKSGHDTVSWYQQALGQGPQFIFQYYEEEERQRGNFPDRFSGHQFPNYSSELNVNALLLGDSALYLCASSKTPLGAFFGQGTRLTVV.

V usage is TRBV29-1 and J usage is TRBJ2-1; 10 bases match TRBD2. This CDR3 is built from 15 residues. Germline assignment: CDR1 SQVTM and CDR2 ANQGSEA. J lost 9 bases, V lost 1 base, and 9 bases had no gene match. CDR3 loop: CSVEVLAGVSGEQFF. In DNA form, the CDR3 reads TGCAGCGTTGAAGTCCTAGCGGGAGTATCGGGTGAGCAGTTCTTC.